These T cell receptor beta chains were read from a single sample in a study of T cell responses to AZD1222 COVID-19 vaccine. Method: immunoSEQ multiplex PCR; TCRdb's copy keeps in-frame clones and lacks some. The table shows about 130,000 clones, with roughly 93% occurring only once. Sequencing was performed on peripheral blood, taken on day 0 of AZD1222 vaccination. The source of these receptors is an adult in good health. The CDR3 runs from the conserved cysteine through the conserved F or W. A D gene is named only where the DNA matches it firmly. Size is omitted from some rows. Given values are once, few, many or a class for expanded clones.

d_call	v_call	j_call	clone_size	cdr3_nt	cdr3_aa
TRBD2	TRBV7-2	TRBJ2-7	-	TGTGCCAGCAGATGGCCGGGACTAGCGTCCTACGAGCAGTACTTC	CASRWPGLASYEQYF
-	TRBV5-6	TRBJ1-1	-	TGTGCCAGCAGCTTGACAGGGTTAGCTGAAGCTTTCTTT	CASSLTGLAEAFF
-	TRBV5-1	TRBJ1-5	-	TGCGCCAGCAGCTTGAGGGCAGGGGCCGATCAGCCCCAGCATTTT	CASSLRAGADQPQHF
-	TRBV18	TRBJ1-1	-	TGTGCCAGCTCACCGGCCGGGGCCGGGAACACTGAAGCTTTCTTT	CASSPAGAGNTEAFF
-	TRBV7-8	TRBJ1-1	-	TGTGCCAGCAGCTTAGAGAGGGTGGCGTACACTGAAGCTTTCTTT	CASSLERVAYTEAFF
-	TRBV29-1	TRBJ2-5	-	TGCAGCGTTGAAAATGGGGTGGGGCAGGCCCAGTACTTC	CSVENGVGQAQYF
-	TRBV11-3	TRBJ1-1	-	TGTGCCAGCAGCACTCAGACCGATACTGAAGCTTTCTTT	CASSTQTDTEAFF
-	TRBV25-1	TRBJ2-4	-	TGTGCCAGCAGTGATGAGACGGAGAGAGCCAAAAACATTCAGTACTTC	CASSDETERAKNIQYF
TRBD2	TRBV30	TRBJ2-1	-	TGTGCCTGGAGTGCCACACTAGCGGGTAATGAGCAGTTCTTC	CAWSATLAGNEQFF
-	TRBV14	TRBJ2-3	-	TGTGCCAGCAGCTTGATAGCCTCCCACCTCACAGATACGCAGTATTTT	CASSLIASHLTDTQYF
-	TRBV28	TRBJ1-1	-	TGTGCCAGCAGCCGAGGGACGCCTGAAGCTTTCTTT	CASSRGTPEAFF
-	TRBV4-3	TRBJ1-6	few	TGCGCCAGCAGCCAATGGTTCCAGGGTAATTCACCCCTCCACTTT	CASSQWFQGNSPLHF
-	TRBV4-1	TRBJ1-1	-	TGCGCCAGCAGCCAAGATCCCACATTCACTGAAGCTTTCTTT	CASSQDPTFTEAFF
TRBD1	TRBV25-1	TRBJ1-1	-	TGTGCCAGCAGTGCCACTACAGGGGTCGAGACTGAAGCTTTCTTT	CASSATTGVETEAFF
-	TRBV6-6	TRBJ2-1	-	TGTGCCAGCAGGGGCTACCAGGGTGAGCAGTTCTTC	CASRGYQGEQFF
TRBD1	TRBV5-1	TRBJ1-2	once	TGCGCCAGCAGCTTATCGACAGGGAACTATGGCTACACCTTC	CASSLSTGNYGYTF
-	TRBV15	TRBJ1-1	-	TGTGCCACCAGCAGAGAAGACCTGAACACTGAAGCTTTCTTT	CATSREDLNTEAFF
-	TRBV5-6	TRBJ1-3	once	TGTGCCAGCAGCTTGGCGCGGGGGGCGGAGGGAAACACCATATATTTT	CASSLARGAEGNTIYF
TRBD1	TRBV5-1	TRBJ2-1	once	TGCGCCAGCAGCGCACCACCGGGACAGACAGCCTTTGATGAGCAGTTCTTC	CASSAPPGQTAFDEQFF
-	TRBV6-2/TRBV6-3	TRBJ2-1	-	TGTGCCAGCACCCCTACCGGGACACCCCGCGGGAATGAGCAGTTCTTC	CASTPTGTPRGNEQFF
-	TRBV28	TRBJ1-3	-	TGTGCCAGCAGTTTATCTCGTGGAAACACCATATATTTT	CASSLSRGNTIYF